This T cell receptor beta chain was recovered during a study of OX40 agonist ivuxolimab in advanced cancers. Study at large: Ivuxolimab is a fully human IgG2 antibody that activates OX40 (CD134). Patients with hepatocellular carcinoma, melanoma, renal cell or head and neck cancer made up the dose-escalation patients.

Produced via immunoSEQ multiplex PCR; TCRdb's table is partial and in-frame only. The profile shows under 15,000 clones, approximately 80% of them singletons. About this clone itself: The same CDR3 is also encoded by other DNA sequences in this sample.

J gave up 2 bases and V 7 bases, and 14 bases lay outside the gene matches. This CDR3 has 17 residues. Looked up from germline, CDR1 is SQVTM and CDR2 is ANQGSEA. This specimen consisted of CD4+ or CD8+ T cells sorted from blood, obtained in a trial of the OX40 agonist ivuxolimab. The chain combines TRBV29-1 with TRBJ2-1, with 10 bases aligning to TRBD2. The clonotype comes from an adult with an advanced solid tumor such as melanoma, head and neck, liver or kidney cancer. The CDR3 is CSAEGSTSGDPYNEQFF. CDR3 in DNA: TGCAGCGCTGAGGGGTCTACTAGCGGGGACCCCTACAATGAGCAGTTCTTC.